The 31 T cell receptor beta chains listed next were all sequenced from one sample in a study of blood T cell dynamics during melanoma immunotherapy. Specified time point: week 3, after first cycle of checkpoint inhibitor. The repertoire was sequenced with immunoSEQ multiplex PCR; TCRdb's copy has only in-frame clones and lacks some. The sample comprises about 6,900 clones, 85% to 90% of which are singletons, and 5% to 5.5% rests with the top ten. Sequences were derived from blood, sampled from a patient treated with checkpoint blockade. These receptors were obtained from a human donor with melanoma.

In its sample, this clone was seen once. The rearrangement links TRBV29-1 to TRBJ1-4; D is ambiguous. The CDR3 has 13 residues. V was shortened by 7 bases and J by 5 bases, with 14 bases between the two germline ends. The V gene's germline CDR1 is SQVTM and CDR2 ANQGSEA. CDR3 DNA sequence: TGCAGCGCAAACCGGAGGGTGAATGAAAAACTGTTTTTT. Its translation: CSANRRVNEKLFF.

This sequence joins TRBV5-8 and TRBJ1-1; TRBD1 matches 9 bases. The junction had 5 bases not matched to a gene; V was cut back by 2 bases and J by 0 bases. CDR3 length equals 16 residues. Germline lookup yields CDR1 SGHTS and CDR2 YDEGEE. CDR3 bases: TGTGCCAGCAGCTTCGGATGGGACAGGGTGAACACTGAAGCTTTCTTT. It encodes CASSFGWDRVNTEAFF.

DNA for the CDR3: TGCGCCAGCAGCCTGACAGGCCCCTCCTACGAGCAGTACTTC. Protein sequence: CASSLTGPSYEQYF. The rearrangement joins TRBV5-1 to TRBJ2-7, with D possibly TRBD1 on 6 matching bases. V was pared by 4 bases and J by 0 bases, with 11 bases between. The CDR3 covers 14 residues. Germline V lookup: CDR1 SGHRS, CDR2 YFSETQ.

The gene calls are TRBV6-1 and TRBJ2-7, with D hard to call. Germline CDR1 MNHNS, CDR2 SASEGT. The V end was cut by 2 bases, the J end by 6 bases, with 8 bases between. The length of the CDR3 is 12 residues. DNA of the CDR3: TGTGCCAGCAGTGAATACGGTCTCGAGCAGTACGTC. Its translation is CASSEYGLEQYV.

CDR3 in DNA: TGTGCCAGCGGCGACTTTGCGGTAAACATTCAGTACTTC. Its translation is CASGDFAVNIQYF. This sequence joins TRBV6-1 and TRBJ2-4; unclear D gene. Per the germline V gene, CDR1 is MNHNS and CDR2 is SASEGT. CDR3 size: 13 residues. V shed 8 bases and J shed 6 bases, with 14 bases lying between them.

The chain uses TRBV5-6 and TRBJ1-4; D might be TRBD1 (5 bases). CDR1 SGHDT and CDR2 YYEEEE come from the germline V gene. The CDR3 totals 15 residues. V dropped 4 bases and J dropped 3 bases, with 13 bases sitting between them. CDR3 protein: CASSPTGGSNEKLFF. The DNA of the CDR3 is TGTGCCAGCAGCCCAACGGGGGGGTCTAATGAAAAACTGTTTTTT. Looking up the rest from reference TRBV5-6 and TRBJ1-4 gives the full variable domain: DAGVTQSPTHLIKTRGQQVTLRCSPKSGHDTVSWYQQALGQGPQFIFQYYEEEERQRGNFPDRFSGHQFPNYSSELNVNALLLGDSALYLCASSPTGGSNEKLFFGSGTQLSVL.

The V call is TRBV19, the J call TRBJ1-4; no clear D. This CDR3 contains 13 residues. The ends were cut back, 10 bases at V and 7 bases at J, with 16 bases in the middle. Germline V gives CDR1 LNHDA, CDR2 SQIVND (reference sequence). The CDR3 nucleotides are TGTGCCACCTTAAGGAGTTTCGGTGAAAAACTGTTTTTT. Its protein product is CATLRSFGEKLFF.

The DNA for the CDR3 is TGTGCCAGCAGTTACATTAACACTGAAGCTTTCTTT. Protein: CASSYINTEAFF. The V call is TRBV6-6, the J call TRBJ1-1; D is unresolved. CDR3 length equals 12 residues. V dropped 2 bases and J dropped 2 bases, with 3 bases sitting between them. The germline V gene has CDR1 MNHNY and CDR2 SVGAGI (reference sequence).

The rearrangement uses TRBV5-1 and TRBJ2-3, with 10 bases that match TRBD1. V lost 4 bases to trimming and J lost 6 bases; unmatched junction nucleotides: 5. Germline V gives CDR1 SGHRS, CDR2 YFSETQ. The CDR3 extends over 14 amino acids. The CDR3 sequence is CASSTGQGEDTQYF. The CDR3 nucleotides read TGCGCCAGCAGCACCGGACAGGGGGAGGATACGCAGTATTTT.

V and J are TRBV7-2 and TRBJ2-7; D is possibly TRBD2 (5 bases). Germline V gene data show CDR1 as SGHTA and CDR2 as FQGNSA. V lost 1 base and J lost 5, with 12 bases in between. The CDR3 totals 14 residues. The CDR3 spells CASSLGAGSNEQYF. CDR3 nucleotide sequence: TGTGCCAGCAGCTTAGGGGCGGGTTCCAACGAGCAGTACTTC.

The chain has TRBV5-1 and TRBJ2-7, with 8 bases matching TRBD1. This CDR3 region has 14 residues. Germline-derived CDR1 and CDR2 are SGHRS and YFSETQ. The ends lost 8 bases at V and 0 bases at J; junction bases unmatched: 7. The CDR3: CASSGGGNSYEQYF. The CDR3 nucleotides read TGCGCCAGTTCAGGGGGCGGAAACTCCTACGAGCAGTACTTC.

The chain is built from TRBV19 and TRBJ1-5; TRBD1 aligns across 8 bases. This CDR3 is built from 15 residues. Trimming removed 8 bases from V and 2 bases from J; junction bases left unmatched: 8. The V gene's germline CDR1 is LNHDA and CDR2 SQIVND (reference sequence). CDR3 coding DNA: TGTGCCAGTCTAAGGCAGGGGGCTGGCAATCAGCCCCAGCATTTT. It specifies CASLRQGAGNQPQHF. The whole variable domain, remainder taken from reference TRBV19 and TRBJ1-5, is DGGITQSPKYLFRKEGQNVTLSCEQNLNHDAMYWYRQDPGQGLRLIYYSQIVNDFQKGDIAEGYSVSREKKESFPLTVTSAQKNPTAFYLCASLRQGAGNQPQHFGDGTRLSIL.

This chain joins TRBV5-1 and TRBJ2-7, with 9 bases that match TRBD2. V trimming: 2 bases; J trimming: 7 bases; junction bases outside the gene matches: 7. The CDR3 contains 14 residues. Germline V lookup: CDR1 SGHRS, CDR2 YFSETQ. The chain's CDR3 is CASSLSGGPLEQYF. The CDR3 DNA reads as TGCGCCAGCAGCTTAAGCGGGGGGCCCCTGGAGCAGTACTTC.

The genes are TRBV5-4 and TRBJ2-7; 7 nucleotides align to TRBD2. In germline, CDR1 is SGHNT, CDR2 YYREEE (reference sequence). V gave up 0 bases and J gave up 0 bases; unmatched junction bases: 6. The CDR3 spans 16 residues. Here the CDR3 reads CASSLGRGGFSYEQYF. The CDR3 DNA reads TGTGCCAGCAGCTTGGGACGCGGGGGATTCTCCTACGAGCAGTACTTC. Looking up the rest from reference TRBV5-4 and TRBJ2-7 gives the full variable domain: ETGVTQSPTHLIKTRGQQVTLRCSSQSGHNTVSWYQQALGQGPQFIFQYYREEENGRGNFPPRFSGLQFPNYSSELNVNALELDDSALYLCASSLGRGGFSYEQYFGPGTRLTVT.

The genes are TRBV5-1 and TRBJ1-4; D unresolved. CDR1 and CDR2 (germline): SGHRS, YFSETQ. V gave up 0 bases and J gave up 2 bases, with 8 bases separating them. The CDR3 has 15 amino acids. The CDR3 nucleotides read TGCGCCAGCAGCTTGGTGCAGGCGACTAATGAAAAACTGTTTTTT. Translated: CASSLVQATNEKLFF.

This chain joins TRBV6-5 and TRBJ1-2, with no clear D. V dropped 4 bases and J dropped 7 bases, with 16 bases sitting between them. The CDR3 is 14 amino acids. Germline CDR1 MNHEY, CDR2 SVGAGI. The CDR3, as DNA: TGTGCCAGCAGTTCTCTTGTGGACCCCCGTGGCTACACCTTC. This gives the protein CASSSLVDPRGYTF.

The count of this clone is one. The CDR3 protein is CSVVDRGARIYEQFF. The CDR3 coding sequence is TGCAGCGTTGTTGATCGGGGGGCGAGAATATATGAGCAGTTCTTC. The chain carries TRBV29-1 and TRBJ2-1; weak D call: TRBD2 (7 bases). With 4 bases removed from V and 8 bases from J, the gap between germline ends came to 21 bases. Germline CDR1 and CDR2: SQVTM and ANQGSEA. The CDR3 is 15 amino acids.

This rearrangement joins TRBV28 to TRBJ1-2, with a tentative D call TRBD1 (5 bases). CDR1 and CDR2 from the germline V gene are MDHEN and SYDVKM. V lost 6 bases and J 5 bases, leaving 19 bases between the germline ends. CDR3 length: 15 residues. The CDR3 region is CASSPGRGVRYGYTF. The CDR3 nucleotides are TGTGCCAGCAGCCCAGGCCGGGGGGTCAGGTATGGCTACACCTTC.

This chain connects TRBV9 to TRBJ2-3; 7 bases align to TRBD2. Trimming at V came to 0 bases and at J to 3 bases, leaving 7 bases not matched to a gene. Germline V gene lookup returns CDR1 SGDLS and CDR2 YYNGEE. The CDR3 is 16 amino acids. The CDR3 protein is CASSVGVGGTTDTQYF. The CDR3, as DNA: TGTGCCAGCAGCGTAGGGGTCGGGGGGACGACAGATACGCAGTATTTT.

This chain links TRBV11-2 with TRBJ2-6; 10 bases are shared with TRBD2. V lost 1 base, J lost 0 bases, and 6 bases stayed unmatched. CDR3 size: 19 residues. CDR1 and CDR2 from the germline V gene are SGHAT and FQNNGV. The CDR3 DNA reads as TGTGCCAGCAGCTTAGTTGTACTAGCGGGGAACTCTGGGGCCAACGTCCTGACTTTC. It translates to CASSLVVLAGNSGANVLTF.

The gene calls are TRBV11-2 and TRBJ2-5; D is undetermined. The J call is in doubt because the DNA end fits TRBJ2-7 better. The germline CDR1 and CDR2 sequences are SGHAT and FQNNGV. This CDR3 comprises 12 residues. The CDR3 sequence is CASSSERYEQYF. CDR3 nucleotide sequence: TGTGCCAGCAGCTCCGAGAGGTACGAGCAGTACTTC.

V is TRBV11-2 and J is TRBJ2-2; the D gene is possibly TRBD1 (6 bases). The germline V gene encodes CDR1 SGHAT and CDR2 FQNNGV. V was trimmed by 5 bases and J by 8 bases, leaving 18 bases between them. The CDR3 contains 15 residues. The CDR3 DNA sequence: TGTGCCAGCAGCCCGATCCCGGGACAAATAGGGGAGCTGTTTTTT. This encodes CASSPIPGQIGELFF.

This clone has just a few counts. The rearrangement joins TRBV10-1 to TRBJ1-2; D is uncertain. The CDR3 runs 14 residues. Germline V gives CDR1 WNHNN, CDR2 SYGVQD (reference sequence). V lost 2 bases to trimming and J lost 4 bases, with 11 bases between them. CDR3: CASSENVRLYGYTF. CDR3 sequence (DNA): TGCGCCAGCAGTGAGAACGTCAGGCTCTATGGCTACACCTTC.

This sequence joins TRBV5-5 and TRBJ1-5, with D hard to call. The CDR3 extends over 14 amino acids. Germline lookup yields CDR1 SGHKS and CDR2 YYEKEE (reference sequence). The ends were cut back, 4 bases at V and 2 bases at J, with 10 bases in the middle. This CDR3 reads CASSPTRGNQPQHF. The DNA for the CDR3 is TGTGCCAGCAGCCCGACCCGGGGCAATCAGCCCCAGCATTTT.

V usage is TRBV2 and J usage is TRBJ1-5, with 7 bases that match TRBD1. Germline CDR1 is SNHLY and CDR2 is FYNNEI. Trimming took 6 bases from V and 6 from J; bases not matched to a gene: 11. The CDR3 runs to 15 residues. The CDR3 sequence is CASSQPDRVGQPQHF. Written as DNA, the CDR3 is TGTGCCAGCAGCCAACCTGACAGGGTTGGTCAGCCCCAGCATTTT.

This clone was found once. The chain recombines TRBV5-1 with TRBJ1-2; maybe TRBD1 (6 bases). CDR1 is SGHRS and CDR2 is YFSETQ in the germline V gene. The CDR3 has 14 amino acids. V was trimmed by 5 bases and J by 3 bases, leaving 14 bases between them. Here the CDR3 reads CASSLLTGHYGYTF. The CDR3 coding sequence is TGCGCCAGCAGTTTACTGACAGGCCACTATGGCTACACCTTC.

V is TRBV7-2 and J is TRBJ2-7; 7 bases are shared with TRBD1. Germline V gene sequence: CDR1 SGHTA, CDR2 FQGNSA. The CDR3 covers 15 residues. The junction had 10 bases not matched to a gene; V was cut back by 5 bases and J by 3 bases. The CDR3, as DNA: TGTGCCAGCAGCCCAACCCGGGACAGCCGCTACGAGCAGTACGTC. Translated: CASSPTRDSRYEQYV.

V and J are TRBV10-2 and TRBJ2-7; 7 nucleotides match TRBD2. This CDR3 has 16 amino acids. The V segment lost 2 bases and the J segment 1 base; nucleotides outside the gene matches: 8. The germline V gene has CDR1 WSHSY and CDR2 SAAADI. The CDR3 reads CASSELLTSASYEQYF. CDR3 DNA: TGCGCCAGCAGTGAGCTTCTCACTAGCGCTTCCTACGAGCAGTACTTC.

The CDR3 DNA follows: TGTGCCAGCGCAGGAAGGAGGTCCTACGAGCAGTACTTC. This encodes CASAGRRSYEQYF. V and J are TRBV5-8 and TRBJ2-7; a weak D match, TRBD2 (5 bases). V dropped 7 bases and J dropped 1 base, with 12 bases sitting between them. The CDR3 contains 13 residues. The germline CDR1 and CDR2 sequences are SGHTS and YDEGEE.

This clone was observed once. The rearrangement joins TRBV28 to TRBJ2-7, with 9 bases that match TRBD2. Germline values: CDR1 MDHEN, CDR2 SYDVKM. The CDR3 has 15 amino acids. V gave up 2 bases and J gave up 2 bases; unmatched junction bases: 4. CDR3 sequence (DNA): TGTGCCAGCAGTTTAGGCCTAGCGGGGCCCTACGAGCAGTACGTC. Translated, it gives CASSLGLAGPYEQYV.

The rearrangement uses TRBV5-6 and TRBJ1-1; D gene uncertain. Trimming stripped 2 bases from V and 0 bases from J, with 11 bases between. CDR1 and CDR2 (germline): SGHDT, YYEEEE. The CDR3 contains 15 residues. DNA of the CDR3: TGTGCCAGCAGCTTCTGGGGAGGAGTGAACACTGAAGCTTTCTTT. It encodes CASSFWGGVNTEAFF.